The clone carrying this T cell receptor beta chain was recorded once. Its antigen is not known. Method: immunoSEQ multiplex PCR; TCRdb's copy keeps in-frame clones and lacks some. The table lists tens of thousands of clones, roughly 77% of them singletons, with roughly 5.6% in the top ten. The data were taken from a study of a mutant IDH1 vaccine in newly diagnosed glioma. CDR3 length: 16 amino acids. Germline V gene sequence: CDR1 KGHSH, CDR2 LQKENI. Trimming removed 1 base from V and 2 bases from J, with 14 bases in between. Regarding time point: week 47, end of study. Topical imiquimod accompanied each vaccine dose, which consisted of 300 ug of mutant IDH1 20-mer peptide.

The sequencing here drew on PBMCs, taken from a glioma patient whose treatment included an IDH1 peptide vaccine. The genes are TRBV18 and TRBJ1-2; D perhaps matches TRBD1 (5 bases). This clonotype was sampled from a man aged 35-49 years with glioma. CDR3 protein: CASSPLQGPQNYGYTF. The CDR3 DNA reads as TGTGCCAGCTCACCACTGCAGGGACCGCAGAACTATGGCTACACCTTC.